A single sample gave rise to the 15 T cell receptor beta chains below, sequenced in a study of cytotoxic CD8 clonotypes in ibrutinib-treated CLL. The repertoire was sequenced with immunoSEQ multiplex PCR; TCRdb's copy has only in-frame clones and lacks some. The sample includes 200,000 or so clones, approximately 70% seen only once; the top ten take 5.5% to 7%. Sequenced material: PBMCs, taken after 12 months of ibrutinib treatment. These receptors all come from a human donor with chronic lymphocytic leukemia.

The chain links TRBV19 to TRBJ2-1, with D possibly matching TRBD1 (6 bases). Trimming stripped 3 bases from V and 11 bases from J, with 17 bases between. The V gene's germline CDR1 is LNHDA and CDR2 SQIVND (reference sequence). The CDR3 runs to 14 residues. CDR3: CASSIYRDSNQQFF. The CDR3 DNA sequence: TGTGCCAGTAGTATCTACAGGGATTCTAATCAGCAGTTCTTC.

This clone came up a few times. The rearrangement links TRBV7-9 to TRBJ1-2; 7 bases agree with TRBD1. V lost 2 bases and J lost 2; bases outside the gene matches: 5. Germline V gene data show CDR1 as SEHNR and CDR2 as FQNEAQ (reference sequence). There are 15 residues in the CDR3. This CDR3 reads CASSLQGVVNYGYTF. DNA of the CDR3: TGTGCCAGCAGCTTACAGGGGGTAGTAAACTATGGCTACACCTTC.

The gene calls are TRBV19 and TRBJ1-4; 7 nucleotides align to TRBD1. V gave up 6 bases and J gave up 5 bases; unmatched junction bases: 9. This CDR3 comprises 15 residues. Germline V gene lookup returns CDR1 LNHDA and CDR2 SQIVND (reference sequence). Here the CDR3 DNA reads TGTGCCAGTAGGAAGACAGGGTGGGCCAATGAAAAACTGTTTTTT. Translated: CASRKTGWANEKLFF. The complete variable domain, with remaining parts taken from reference TRBV19 and TRBJ1-4, reads DGGITQSPKYLFRKEGQNVTLSCEQNLNHDAMYWYRQDPGQGLRLIYYSQIVNDFQKGDIAEGYSVSREKKESFPLTVTSAQKNPTAFYLCASRKTGWANEKLFFGSGTQLSVL.

This clone was seen a handful of times. This CDR3 is CASSQDLREETGELFF. As DNA, the CDR3 is TGTGCCAGCAGCCAAGATTTACGGGAGGAGACCGGGGAGCTGTTTTTT. The V gene is TRBV4-2, the J gene TRBJ2-2; 7 nucleotides line up with TRBD2. The CDR3 totals 16 residues. V lost 0 bases to trimming and J lost 5 bases; unmatched junction nucleotides: 6. The germline CDR1 and CDR2 sequences are LGHNA and YNFKEQ.

V gene TRBV28 combines with J gene TRBJ1-3; 9 nucleotides agree with TRBD1. CDR3 length: 15 residues. The V gene end was trimmed by 4 bases and the J gene end by 8 bases; junction bases not matched to a gene: 9. CDR1 and CDR2 from the germline V gene are MDHEN and SYDVKM. The CDR3 sequence: CASSSPGQGTDTIYF. CDR3 in DNA: TGTGCCAGCAGTTCGCCGGGACAGGGAACAGACACCATATATTTT.

The chain has TRBV18 and TRBJ2-7; 10 bases fit TRBD2. Trimming cost V 3 bases and J 6 bases; bases outside gene matches: 11. Germline V gene data show CDR1 as KGHSH and CDR2 as LQKENI. The CDR3 covers 16 residues. The DNA for the CDR3 is TGTGCCAGCTCACCTACCAGCGGGAGGGCCTTCGCCGAGCAGTACTTC. Translated, it gives CASSPTSGRAFAEQYF.

The V call is TRBV14, the J call TRBJ1-2, with D maybe TRBD1 (6 bases). Per the germline V gene, CDR1 is SGHDN and CDR2 is FVKESK. V lost 4 bases and J 7 bases, leaving 13 bases between the germline ends. This CDR3 is built from 13 residues. This CDR3 is CASSRQQGSGYTF. DNA for the CDR3: TGTGCCAGCAGCCGCCAACAGGGATCTGGCTACACCTTC.

This clone was seen a handful of times. V is TRBV7-8 and J is TRBJ2-2; D remains ambiguous. Trimming stripped 1 base from V and 7 bases from J, with 7 bases between. The CDR3 runs to 13 residues. Germline V gene data show CDR1 as SGHVS and CDR2 as FQNEAQ. The CDR3 protein is CASSLDGVGELFF. The CDR3 nucleotides read TGTGCCAGCAGCTTAGATGGCGTCGGGGAGCTGTTTTTT. The whole variable domain, remainder taken from reference TRBV7-8 and TRBJ2-2, is GAGVSQSPRYKVAKRGQDVALRCDPISGHVSLFWYQQALGQGPEFLTYFQNEAQLDKSGLPSDRFFAERPEGSVSTLKIQRTQQEDSAVYLCASSLDGVGELFFGEGSRLTVL.

This sequence joins TRBV6-5 and TRBJ2-1; D possibly corresponds to TRBD2 (6 bases). The CDR3 consists of 13 residues. Trimming removed 0 bases from V and 10 bases from J, with 10 bases in between. CDR1 is MNHEY, CDR2 SVGAGI, per germline. CDR3 region: CASSYSRSGEQFF. In nucleotides, the CDR3 is TGTGCCAGCAGTTACTCAAGGAGCGGGGAGCAGTTCTTC.

This clone was detected only once. The rearrangement links TRBV7-6 to TRBJ1-1; a possible D gene is TRBD1 (5 bases). The CDR3 runs 15 residues. With 3 bases removed from V and 0 bases from J, the gap between germline ends came to 11 bases. The germline V gene has CDR1 SGHVS and CDR2 FNYEAQ. The CDR3 DNA reads TGTGCCAGCAGCTTTCAACTGGGACTGAACACTGAAGCTTTCTTT. It is translated as CASSFQLGLNTEAFF.

This clone came up a few times. The chain joins TRBV4-1 to TRBJ1-1; D is possibly TRBD1 (6 bases). The CDR3 is 16 residues long. Per the germline V gene, CDR1 is MGHRA and CDR2 is YSYEKL. V lost 0 bases and J lost 5, with 16 bases in between. CDR3 nucleotides: TGCGCCAGCAGCCAAGAAGGGACAATAGTTAGAACTGAAGCTTTCTTT. Amino acid sequence: CASSQEGTIVRTEAFF.

The CDR3 DNA follows: TGTGCCAGCAGCTCGTCCGGGCCCCAAGAGACCCAGTACTTC. Amino acid sequence: CASSSSGPQETQYF. The V and J genes are TRBV5-8 and TRBJ2-5; D not resolved. In germline, CDR1 is SGHTS, CDR2 YDEGEE. Trimming pared 3 bases from V and 1 base from J, leaving 10 bases between. The CDR3 extends over 14 amino acids. Full variable domain (missing parts from reference TRBV5-8 and TRBJ2-5): EAGVTQSPTHLIKTRGQQATLRCSPISGHTSVYWYQQALGLGLQFLLWYDEGEERNRGNFPPRFSGRQFPNYSSELNVNALELEDSALYLCASSSSGPQETQYFGPGTRLLVL.

The chain carries TRBV5-1 and TRBJ2-2; D is possibly TRBD2 (5 bases). CDR3 size: 14 residues. CDR1 and CDR2 from the germline V gene are SGHRS and YFSETQ. V was clipped by 2 bases and J by 1 base, with 6 bases between them. The CDR3 DNA follows: TGCGCCAGCAGCTTTGGAGGGAACACCGGGGAGCTGTTTTTT. This translates into CASSFGGNTGELFF.

This chain joins TRBV6-5 and TRBJ2-5; possibly TRBD1 or TRBD2 for D (5 bases each). The germline V gene has CDR1 MNHEY and CDR2 SVGAGI. V lost 8 bases and J 0 bases, leaving 16 bases between the germline ends. The CDR3 is made up of 15 amino acids. CDR3: CASRTFPGHQETQYF. As DNA, the CDR3 is TGTGCCAGCCGCACCTTCCCGGGACACCAAGAGACCCAGTACTTC.

The chain couples TRBV19 to TRBJ1-2; unclear D gene. The CDR3 length is 12 residues. The germline V and J ends were trimmed by 6 bases and 6 bases, with 11 bases remaining between them. Germline loops: CDR1 LNHDA, CDR2 SQIVND (reference sequence). The CDR3 reads CASSWAGDGYTF. The DNA for the CDR3 is TGTGCCAGTAGCTGGGCAGGAGATGGCTACACCTTC.